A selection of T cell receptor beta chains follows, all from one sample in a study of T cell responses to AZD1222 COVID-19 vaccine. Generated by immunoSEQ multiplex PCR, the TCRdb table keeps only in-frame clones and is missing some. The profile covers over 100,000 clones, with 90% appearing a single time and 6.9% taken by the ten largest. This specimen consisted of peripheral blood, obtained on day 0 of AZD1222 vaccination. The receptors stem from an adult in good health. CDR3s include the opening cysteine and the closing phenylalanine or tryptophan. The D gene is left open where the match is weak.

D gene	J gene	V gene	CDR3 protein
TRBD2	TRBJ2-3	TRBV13	CASSLAGGPLQYF
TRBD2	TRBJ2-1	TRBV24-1	CATSDPDPKRGFYNEQFF
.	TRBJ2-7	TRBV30	CAWSGIHHEQYF
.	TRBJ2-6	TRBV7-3	CASSHQGGSGANVLTF
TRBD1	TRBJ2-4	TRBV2	CASRDSGGAAKNIQYF
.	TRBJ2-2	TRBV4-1	CASSQAQHPLTNTGELFF
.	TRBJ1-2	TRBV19	CASSIGRVQANYGYTF
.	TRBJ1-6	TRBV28	CASSPGTYNSPLHF
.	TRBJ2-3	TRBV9	CASSVSVAPTDTQYF
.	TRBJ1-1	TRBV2	CASREKYEAFF
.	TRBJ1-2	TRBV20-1	CSARVANGYTF
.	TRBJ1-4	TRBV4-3	CASSPRGGIITTNEKLFF
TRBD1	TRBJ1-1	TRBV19	CASRGQGTFTEAFF
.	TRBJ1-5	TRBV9	CASSVKGDQPQHF
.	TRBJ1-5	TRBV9	CASSAGGNQPQHF
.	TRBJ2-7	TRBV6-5	CASNFRGDDFDEQYF
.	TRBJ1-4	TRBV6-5	CASSDDIRGEKLFF
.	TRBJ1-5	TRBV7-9	CASSLAGGNQPQHF
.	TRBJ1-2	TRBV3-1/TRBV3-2	CASRGCYGYTF
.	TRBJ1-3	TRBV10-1	CASSESEGGNTIYF
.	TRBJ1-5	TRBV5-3	CARSLAGVKNQPQHF
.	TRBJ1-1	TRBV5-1	CASSLDGQNTEAFF
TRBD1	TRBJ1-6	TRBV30	CAWSADRSGSPLHF
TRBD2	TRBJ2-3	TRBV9	CASSALAGSTDTQYF
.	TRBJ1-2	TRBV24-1	CATSDFLWDGYTF
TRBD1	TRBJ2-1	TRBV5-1	CASSTDRGMGNEQFF
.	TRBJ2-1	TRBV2	CASRGFRYNEQFF
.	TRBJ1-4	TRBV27	CASSRQVSTNEKLFF
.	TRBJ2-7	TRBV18	CASSRSGTATYEQYF
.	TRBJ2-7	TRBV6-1	CASSEAGARGEQYF
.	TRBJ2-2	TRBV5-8	CASTYLPGRNTGELFF
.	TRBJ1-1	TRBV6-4	CASSDSGRAAAFF
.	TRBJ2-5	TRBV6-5	CASSYREWAGETQYF
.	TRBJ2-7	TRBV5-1	CASSLAGSYEQYF
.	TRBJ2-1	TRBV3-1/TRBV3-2	CASSQDFGLGREQFF
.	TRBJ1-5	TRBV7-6	CASSLAAGTNQPQHF
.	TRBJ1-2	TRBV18	CASSPLRSNTDLSGYTF